The sequence of this T cell receptor beta chain was determined in a study of CD8+ T cells in alopecia areata. The authors extracted RNA and reverse transcribed it into cDNA as the sequencing template. Clones were read by immunoSEQ multiplex PCR, and TCRdb kept only the in-frame ones, dropping some. Among about 180,000 clones listed, 50% to 75% were seen once. The CDR3 sequence is 15 residues long. Germline V gives CDR1 SQVTM, CDR2 ANQGSEA. Trimming took 6 bases from V and 7 from J; bases not matched to a gene: 7. The study team obtained lesional scalp punch biopsies and peripheral blood from alopecia areata patients.

Here the sequenced sample was CD4+ T cells sorted from blood, taken at week 0. The sequence was obtained from a human donor with alopecia areata. The rearrangement uses TRBV29-1 and TRBJ2-1; 15 bases map to TRBD2. Here the CDR3 DNA reads TGCAGCGTAGCACCGGGACTAGCGGGGGGTAATGAGCAGTTCTTC. Encoded protein: CSVAPGLAGGNEQFF.